This T cell receptor (beta chain) was identified during a study of blood T cell repertoires in COVID-19. Background on the study: The samples span acute and convalescent COVID-19 from the United States, Italy and Spain. Sample material is recorded as cDNA or gDNA derived from T cells, B-cell-depleted T cells, or PBMCs.

Method: immunoSEQ multiplex PCR; TCRdb's copy keeps in-frame clones and lacks some. Of almost 250,000 clones listed, roughly 90% are singletons. In this sample, this clone turned up once. Participants were aged 18 to 89 years, lived in under 30 US areas, and enrolled virtually. Cohort allocation depended upon clinical history that participants reported. V lost 4 bases, J lost 3 bases, and 9 bases stayed unmatched. The CDR3 sequence is 15 residues long. In germline, CDR1 is SGHDT, CDR2 YYEEEE. The gene calls are TRBV5-6 and TRBJ1-2, with 7 nucleotides matching TRBD1. Sample: PBMCs or T cells enriched from blood (not recorded which). The source is a woman aged 25 to 39 who had recovered from COVID-19. CDR3 region: CASSPYRGSDYGYTF. CDR3 sequence (DNA): TGTGCCAGCAGCCCGTACAGGGGCAGTGACTATGGCTACACCTTC.